This T cell receptor beta chain was sequenced in a study of control samples from healthy donors and cancer patients. Clones were sequenced by immunoSEQ multiplex PCR, and TCRdb holds only the in-frame ones, with some missing. The sample lists some 140,000 clones, around 94% occurring once. The V gene's germline CDR1 is SEHNR and CDR2 FQNEAQ (reference sequence). The V gene lost 6 bases and the J gene lost 3 bases, with 8 bases spanning the gap. This CDR3 spans 12 amino acids. This rearrangement joins TRBV7-9 to TRBJ2-5, with D hard to call. The sequenced sample was PBMCs. This receptor was obtained from a man in his sixties with colorectal cancer. The CDR3 loop reads CASSPRKETQYF. The CDR3 DNA follows: TGTGCCAGCAGTCCACGAAAAGAGACCCAGTACTTC.